These 9 T cell receptor beta chains share one sample of origin, sequenced in a study of T-cell memory formation after mild COVID-19. TCRdb re-called the 5' RACE reads with MiXCR, one entry per CDR3 protein. The sample shows about 360,000 distinct CDR3 sequences, around an eighth of them seen only once. The sample comprised PBMCs or a T cell subset sorted from them (not recorded which). Every receptor here comes from a man aged 18-30 years who had mild COVID-19 (a few samples of this study predate the infection). Cell type and time point are not known.

The V call is TRBV5-5, the J call TRBJ1-5; the match to TRBD1 covers 7 bases. CDR3 size: 14 residues. Germline CDR1 SGHKS, CDR2 YYEKEE (reference sequence). Trimming at V came to 2 bases and at J to 3 bases, leaving 2 bases not matched to a gene. CDR3: CASSFQGDNQPQHF. The DNA of the CDR3 is TGTGCCAGCAGCTTTCAGGGGGACAATCAGCCCCAGCATTTT.

The chain carries TRBV6-2 or TRBV6-3 and TRBJ1-5; TRBD1 matches at 8 bases. CDR3 length: 15 amino acids. Germline trimming cut 7 bases from V and 3 bases from J; bases unmatched to any gene: 8. Per the germline V gene, CDR1 is MNHEY and CDR2 is SVGEGT. The CDR3: CASTLQGAFNQPQHF. The CDR3, as DNA: TGTGCCAGCACCCTTCAGGGGGCCTTCAATCAGCCCCAGCATTTT.

V usage is TRBV5-1 and J usage is TRBJ1-1; no definite D call. This CDR3 comprises 11 residues. The V end was cut by 1 base, the J end by 8 bases, with 6 bases between. The V gene's germline CDR1 is SGHRS and CDR2 YFSETQ. In DNA, the CDR3 is TGCGCCAGCAGCTTGCTGGGAGAAGCTTTCTTT. Protein product: CASSLLGEAFF.

Ten or more counts support this clonotype. The chain carries TRBV5-1 and TRBJ2-3, with D possibly being TRBD2 (5 bases). The CDR3 is 13 residues long. The germline gives CDR1 SGHRS, CDR2 YFSETQ. V was shortened by 4 bases and J by 4 bases, with 10 bases between the two germline ends. CDR3 region: CASSTGSADTQYF. Here the CDR3 DNA reads TGCGCCAGCAGCACGGGGTCCGCAGATACGCAGTATTTT.

The gene calls are TRBV7-6 and TRBJ2-7, with a possible D match to TRBD2 (5 bases). Trimming took 4 bases from V and 2 from J, leaving 9 bases between them. CDR3 length: 13 amino acids. Germline V lookup: CDR1 SGHVS, CDR2 FNYEAQ. The CDR3 loop reads CASSSPGAYEQYV. The CDR3 coding sequence is TGTGCCAGCAGCTCCCCCGGGGCCTACGAGCAGTACGTC.

The sample holds a few counts of this clonotype. The chain uses TRBV30 and TRBJ2-4; 7 bases are shared with TRBD1. From germline, CDR1 is GTSNPN and CDR2 SVGIG (reference sequence). The CDR3 totals 16 residues. J lost 0 bases, V lost 0 bases, and 5 bases had no gene match. Written as DNA, the CDR3 is TGTGCCTGGAGTGTACCAACAGGGGTAGCCAAAAACATTCAGTACTTC. It specifies CAWSVPTGVAKNIQYF. The variable domain in full, with the rest retrieved from reference TRBV30 and TRBJ2-4, is SQTIHQWPATLVQPVGSPLSLECTVEGTSNPNLYWYRQAAGRGLQLLFYSVGIGQISSEVPQNLSASRPQDRQFILSSKKLLLSDSGFYLCAWSVPTGVAKNIQYFGAGTRLSVL.

This rearrangement joins TRBV5-4 to TRBJ2-1; 7 positions agree with TRBD2. The germline V gene has CDR1 SGHNT and CDR2 YYREEE (reference sequence). This CDR3 comprises 15 residues. V was clipped by 7 bases and J by 7 bases; unmatched bases: 14. This CDR3 reads CASDPGLGPGNEQFF. DNA of the CDR3: TGTGCCAGCGACCCAGGACTAGGTCCTGGGAATGAGCAGTTCTTC.

The genes are TRBV5-1 and TRBJ2-7, with a weak D call TRBD1 (6 bases). Germline CDR1 SGHRS, CDR2 YFSETQ. Deletions cut 4 bases from V and 5 bases from J, with 13 bases between. The CDR3 has 13 amino acids. DNA of the CDR3: TGCGCCAGCAGCCCCCGGACAGTCCACGAGCAGTACTTC. Translation gives CASSPRTVHEQYF.

The chain couples TRBV23-1 to TRBJ2-7, with D unresolved. TRBV23-1 is known as an ORF, though its function is uncertain. V lost 2 bases and J 2 bases, leaving 7 bases between the germline ends. The CDR3 contains 13 residues. This chain's CDR3 is CASSQLEPYEQYV. The CDR3 bases are TGCGCCAGCAGTCAACTGGAGCCCTACGAGCAGTACGTC.